These T cell receptor beta chains were read from a single sample in a study of T cell repertoires in cytomegalovirus infection. These TCRs are of unknown antigen specificity. TCRdb independently ran MiXCR on the reads; one entry per CDR3 protein. The data hold around 710,000 distinct CDR3 sequences, with around 29% observed a single time. Specimen: cultured CD8+ T cells from PBMCs, collected from culture after CMV antigen stimulation. These receptors originate from a human donor in good health (CMV status not recorded). Some clones in this sample may be carry-over from other donors' samples. Each CDR3 is given with its conserved first and last residue. D genes are given only for firm matches. Rows may omit the clone size; those that give it use once, few, many or a size class.

clone_size	v_call	d_call	cdr3_aa
-	TRBV4-1	-	CASSHEAGFNTEAFF
-	TRBV7-8	-	CASNPFSPGGGNTIYF
few	TRBV7-6	-	CASSLWGLSQETQYF
-	TRBV6-8	-	CASSYGRGQPKNQPQHF
few	TRBV27	-	CASSLSLLNTEAFF
-	TRBV6-2/TRBV6-3	-	CASSHPADYNQPQHF
many	TRBV7-9	TRBD2	CASSLRAGGRGETQYF
-	TRBV12-3/TRBV12-4	-	CASSFVGKDWDEQFF
-	TRBV7-9	TRBD2	CASRPLAGRLKTQYF
-	TRBV20-1	-	CSARQRNGGYTF
-	TRBV20-1	TRBD1	CSARGTGGESGYTF
-	TRBV4-1	-	CASSHLGTDTQYF
-	TRBV20-1	TRBD1	CSARDRGLSNQPQHF
-	TRBV5-4	TRBD2	CASRMSGGAANEQFF
-	TRBV27	-	CASSAFRETNEKLFF
few	TRBV28	-	CASSSPTAPRGETQYF
-	TRBV7-9	TRBD1	CASSLFVGTGANQPQHF
few	TRBV7-2	-	CASSLGQSVYGYTF
many	TRBV7-2	-	CASSLVRHQPQHF
few	TRBV7-9	TRBD2	CASSSPSGVTTDTQYF
-	TRBV4-1	-	CASSHLLTEGAVWGRFF
-	TRBV14	-	CASSYRDENTGELFF
few	TRBV6-5	-	CASSQYGSGYTGELFF
many	TRBV7-9	-	CASSFDGTDTQYF
-	TRBV10-3	-	CAIRAGEDTEAFF
-	TRBV5-1	-	CASNTGSNTGELFF
-	TRBV25-1	TRBD1	CASRKTRDRNSPLHF
-	TRBV24-1	TRBD1	CATRPGQGLYEQFF
-	TRBV7-9	-	CASSLTPSGETQYF
-	TRBV2	TRBD2	CASRTRAGIYNEQFF
many	TRBV6-1	-	CASSPRRGSTEAFF
-	TRBV3-1	-	CASSEQQETQYF
-	TRBV6-6	-	CASSPDPNGEQFF
few	TRBV12-3/TRBV12-4	-	CASAGERAYNEQFF
-	TRBV5-6	-	CASSWPGPHEQYF
many	TRBV7-6	TRBD1	CASSWPQGVGSTEAFF
-	TRBV24-1	TRBD2	CATSDTTSGGADTQYF
-	TRBV12-3/TRBV12-4	TRBD1	CASSGQGAFQPQHF
few	TRBV25-1	-	CASSEWVNPSYTF
few	TRBV6-2/TRBV6-3	-	CASSYPEPSAFLVGQFF
-	TRBV9	-	CASSNGITEAFF
-	TRBV7-9	-	CASSVSEVETQYF
many	TRBV18	TRBD1	CASSPGTGVQETQYF
many	TRBV7-8	-	CASSLFRGRTDTQYF
few	TRBV25-1	TRBD2	CASSEWGTSGGSPQETQYF
few	TRBV28	-	CASSLLTYNGYTF
-	TRBV7-8	-	CASRLEGTDTQYF
few	TRBV4-3	TRBD2	CASSQLERGGMGDTQYF
few	TRBV5-1	TRBD1	CASGDRDWYNEQFF
-	TRBV6-1	-	CASSEATVNTEAFF